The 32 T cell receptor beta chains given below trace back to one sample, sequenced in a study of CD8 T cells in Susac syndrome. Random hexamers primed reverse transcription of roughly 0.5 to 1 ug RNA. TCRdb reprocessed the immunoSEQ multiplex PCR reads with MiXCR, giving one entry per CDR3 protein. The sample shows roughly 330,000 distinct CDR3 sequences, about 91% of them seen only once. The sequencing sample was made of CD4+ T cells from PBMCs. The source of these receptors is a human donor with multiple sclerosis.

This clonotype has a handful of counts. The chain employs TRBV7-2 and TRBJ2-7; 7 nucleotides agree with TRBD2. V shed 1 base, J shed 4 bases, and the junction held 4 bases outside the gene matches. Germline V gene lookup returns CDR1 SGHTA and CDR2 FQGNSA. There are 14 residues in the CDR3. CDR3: CASSLVGRSYEQYF. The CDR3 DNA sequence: TGTGCCAGCAGCTTAGTCGGGAGGAGTTACGAGCAGTACTTC.

In DNA form, the CDR3 reads TGTGCCAGCAGTGAAGCGTGGGGTGTCTATGGCTACACCTTC. Residues: CASSEAWGVYGYTF. The chain carries TRBV2 and TRBJ1-2; unclear D gene. Germline CDR1 SNHLY, CDR2 FYNNEI. This CDR3 is 14 amino acids long. V was trimmed by 0 bases and J by 4 bases, leaving 9 bases between them.

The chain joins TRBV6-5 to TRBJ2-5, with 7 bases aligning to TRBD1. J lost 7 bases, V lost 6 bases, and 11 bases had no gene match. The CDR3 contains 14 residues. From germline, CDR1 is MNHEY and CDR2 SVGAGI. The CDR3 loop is CASSLLGGAGTQYF. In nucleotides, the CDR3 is TGTGCCAGCAGCCTATTAGGGGGCGCGGGGACCCAGTACTTC.

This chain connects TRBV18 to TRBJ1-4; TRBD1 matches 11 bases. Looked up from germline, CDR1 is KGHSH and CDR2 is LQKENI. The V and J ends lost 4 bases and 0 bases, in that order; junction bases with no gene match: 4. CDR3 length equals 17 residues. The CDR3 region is CASSLGQGASTNEKLFF. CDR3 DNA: TGTGCCAGCTCACTTGGACAGGGGGCATCAACTAATGAAAAACTGTTTTTT.

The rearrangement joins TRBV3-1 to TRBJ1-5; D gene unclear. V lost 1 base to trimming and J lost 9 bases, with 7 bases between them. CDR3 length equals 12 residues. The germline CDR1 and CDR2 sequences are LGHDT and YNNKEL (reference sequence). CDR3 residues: CASSQGGLPQHF. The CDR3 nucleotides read TGTGCCAGCAGCCAAGGAGGGTTGCCCCAGCATTTT.

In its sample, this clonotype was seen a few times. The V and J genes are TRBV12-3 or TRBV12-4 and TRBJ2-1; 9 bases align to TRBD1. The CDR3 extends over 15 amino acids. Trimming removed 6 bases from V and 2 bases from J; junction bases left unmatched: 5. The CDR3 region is CASRSGTGTYNEQFF. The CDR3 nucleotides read TGTGCCAGCAGGTCCGGGACAGGGACCTACAATGAGCAGTTCTTC.

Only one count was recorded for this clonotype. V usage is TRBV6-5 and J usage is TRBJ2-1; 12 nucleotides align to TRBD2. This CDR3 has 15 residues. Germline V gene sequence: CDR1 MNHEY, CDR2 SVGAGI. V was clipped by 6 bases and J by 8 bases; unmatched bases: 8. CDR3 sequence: CASSSTTSGSYEQFF. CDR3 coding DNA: TGTGCCAGCAGCTCTACGACTAGCGGGAGCTATGAGCAGTTCTTC.

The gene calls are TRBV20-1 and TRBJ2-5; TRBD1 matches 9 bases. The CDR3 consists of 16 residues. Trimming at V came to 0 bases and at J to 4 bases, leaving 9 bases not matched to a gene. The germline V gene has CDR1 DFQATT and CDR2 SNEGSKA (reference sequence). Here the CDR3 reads CSARDISGQGTETQYF. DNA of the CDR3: TGCAGTGCTAGAGACATTTCGGGACAGGGAACAGAGACCCAGTACTTC.

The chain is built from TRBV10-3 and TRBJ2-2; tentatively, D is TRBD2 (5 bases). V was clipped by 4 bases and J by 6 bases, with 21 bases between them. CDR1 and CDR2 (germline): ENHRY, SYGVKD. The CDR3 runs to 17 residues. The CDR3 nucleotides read TGTGCCATCAGTGCCTACGGACTTAACGTAAACGCCGGGGAGCTGTTTTTT. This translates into CAISAYGLNVNAGELFF.

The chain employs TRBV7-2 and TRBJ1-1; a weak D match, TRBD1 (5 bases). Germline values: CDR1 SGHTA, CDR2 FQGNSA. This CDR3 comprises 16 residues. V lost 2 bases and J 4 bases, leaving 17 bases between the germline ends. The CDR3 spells CASSLIPPGPLTEAFF. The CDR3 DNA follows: TGTGCCAGCAGCTTAATCCCTCCGGGACCGCTCACTGAAGCTTTCTTT.

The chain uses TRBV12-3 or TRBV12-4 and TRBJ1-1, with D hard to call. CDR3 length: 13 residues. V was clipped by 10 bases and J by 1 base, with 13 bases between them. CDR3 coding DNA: TGTGCCATCCAACAGTTCTCGAACACTGAAGCTTTCTTT. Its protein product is CAIQQFSNTEAFF.

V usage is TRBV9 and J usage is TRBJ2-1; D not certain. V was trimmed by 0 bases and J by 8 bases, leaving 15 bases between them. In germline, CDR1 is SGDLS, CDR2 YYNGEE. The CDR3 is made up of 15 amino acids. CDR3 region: CASSVAPRLDDEQFF. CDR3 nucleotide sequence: TGTGCCAGCAGCGTAGCTCCGCGGCTAGATGATGAGCAGTTCTTC.

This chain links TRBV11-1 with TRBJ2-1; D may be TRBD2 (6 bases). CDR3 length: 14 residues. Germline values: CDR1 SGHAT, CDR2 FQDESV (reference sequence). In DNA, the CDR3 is TGTGCGACAACCCACGGGAGTAAGATGAATGAGCAGTTCTTC. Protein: CATTHGSKMNEQFF.

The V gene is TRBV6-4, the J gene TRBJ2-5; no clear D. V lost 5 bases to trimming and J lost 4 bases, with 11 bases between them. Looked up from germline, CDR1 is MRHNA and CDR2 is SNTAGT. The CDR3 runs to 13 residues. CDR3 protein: CASSRMERETQYF. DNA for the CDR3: TGTGCCAGCAGTAGGATGGAGCGAGAGACCCAGTACTTC.

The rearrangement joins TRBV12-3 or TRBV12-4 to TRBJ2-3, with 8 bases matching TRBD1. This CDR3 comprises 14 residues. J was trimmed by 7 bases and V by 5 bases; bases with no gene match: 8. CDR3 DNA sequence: TGTGCCAGCAGTCGGGACAGGAGCAGGAATACGCAGTATTTT. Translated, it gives CASSRDRSRNTQYF.

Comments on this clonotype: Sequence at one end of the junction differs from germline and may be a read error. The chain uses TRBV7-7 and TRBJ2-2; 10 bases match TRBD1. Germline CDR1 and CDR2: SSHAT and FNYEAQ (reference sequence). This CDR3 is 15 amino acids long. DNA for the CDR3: TGTGCTAGCAGCTTAGGACAGGGGGACACCGGGGAGCTGTTTTTT. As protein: CASSLGQGDTGELFF.

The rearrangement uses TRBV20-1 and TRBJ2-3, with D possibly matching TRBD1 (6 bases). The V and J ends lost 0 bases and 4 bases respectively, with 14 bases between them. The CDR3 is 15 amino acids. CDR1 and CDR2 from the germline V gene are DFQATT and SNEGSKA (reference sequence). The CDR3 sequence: CSARDPRGHPDTQYF. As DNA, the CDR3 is TGCAGTGCTAGAGATCCCAGGGGCCATCCAGATACGCAGTATTTT.

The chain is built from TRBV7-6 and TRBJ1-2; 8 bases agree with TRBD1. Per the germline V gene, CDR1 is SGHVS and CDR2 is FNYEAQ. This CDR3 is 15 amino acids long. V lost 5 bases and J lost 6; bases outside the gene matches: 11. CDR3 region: CASSRKQGGLDGYTF. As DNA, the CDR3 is TGTGCCAGCAGCCGAAAACAGGGGGGACTGGATGGCTACACCTTC.

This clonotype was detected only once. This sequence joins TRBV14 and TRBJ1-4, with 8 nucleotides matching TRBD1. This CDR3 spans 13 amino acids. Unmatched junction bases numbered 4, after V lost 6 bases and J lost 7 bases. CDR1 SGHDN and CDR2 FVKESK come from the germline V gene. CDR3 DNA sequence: TGTGCCAGCAGACGCGGGACAGGTGAAAAACTGTTTTTT. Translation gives CASRRGTGEKLFF.

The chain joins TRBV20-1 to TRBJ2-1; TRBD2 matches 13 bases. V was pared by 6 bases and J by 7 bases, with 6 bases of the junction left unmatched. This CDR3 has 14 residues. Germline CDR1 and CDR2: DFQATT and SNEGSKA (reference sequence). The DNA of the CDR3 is TGCAGTGCGGCAGGGGGACTAGCGGGGAATGAGCAGTTCTTC. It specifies CSAAGGLAGNEQFF.

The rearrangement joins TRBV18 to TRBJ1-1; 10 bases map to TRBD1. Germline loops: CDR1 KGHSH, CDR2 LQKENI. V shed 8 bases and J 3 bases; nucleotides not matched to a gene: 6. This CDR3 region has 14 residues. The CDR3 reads CASVQGTGDTEAFF. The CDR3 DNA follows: TGTGCCAGCGTACAGGGGACAGGGGACACTGAAGCTTTCTTT. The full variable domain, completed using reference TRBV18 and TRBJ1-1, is NAGVMQNPRHLVRRRGQEARLRCSPMKGHSHVYWYRQLPEEGLKFMVYLQKENIIDESGMPKERFSAEFPKEGPSILRIQQVVRGDSAAYFCASVQGTGDTEAFFGQGTRLTVV.

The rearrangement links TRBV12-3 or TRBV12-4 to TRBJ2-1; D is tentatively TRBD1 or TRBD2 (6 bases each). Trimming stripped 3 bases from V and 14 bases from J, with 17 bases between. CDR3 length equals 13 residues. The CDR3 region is CASSLVDAGQKFF. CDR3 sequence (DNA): TGTGCCAGCAGTTTGGTCGACGCGGGACAAAAGTTCTTC.

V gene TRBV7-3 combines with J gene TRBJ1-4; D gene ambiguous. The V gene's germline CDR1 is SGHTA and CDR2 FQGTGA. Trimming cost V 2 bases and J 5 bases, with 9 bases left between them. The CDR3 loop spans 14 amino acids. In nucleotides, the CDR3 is TGTGCCAGCAGCTTAGGAGGGCCGAATGAAAAACTGTTTTTT. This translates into CASSLGGPNEKLFF.

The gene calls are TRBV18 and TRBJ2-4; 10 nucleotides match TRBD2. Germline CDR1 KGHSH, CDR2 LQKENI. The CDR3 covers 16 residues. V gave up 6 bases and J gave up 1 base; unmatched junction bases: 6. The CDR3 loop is CASSQTSGTAKNIQYF. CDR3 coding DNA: TGTGCCAGCTCCCAAACTAGCGGGACCGCCAAAAACATTCAGTACTTC.

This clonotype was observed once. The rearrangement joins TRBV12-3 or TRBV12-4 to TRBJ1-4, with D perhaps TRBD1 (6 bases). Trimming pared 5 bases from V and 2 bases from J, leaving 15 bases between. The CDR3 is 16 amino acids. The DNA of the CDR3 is TGTGCCAGCAGTCTGAGACGGGGGCGGACTAATGAAAAACTGTTTTTT. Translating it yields CASSLRRGRTNEKLFF.

This CDR3 is CASSPLNGGNQPQHF. The CDR3 region has the DNA TGTGCCAGCAGCCCTCTAAACGGAGGGAATCAGCCCCAGCATTTT. The V and J genes are TRBV5-5 and TRBJ1-5; unclear D gene. The CDR3 has 15 amino acids. V was clipped by 4 bases and J by 4 bases, with 15 bases between them. Germline CDR1 reads SGHKS; CDR2 reads YYEKEE (reference sequence).

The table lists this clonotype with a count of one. The CDR3 protein is CASSPQSGDRGGGYTF. The CDR3 bases are TGTGCCAGCAGCCCCCAGTCGGGGGACAGGGGGGGAGGCTACACCTTC. The chain carries TRBV7-2 and TRBJ1-2; TRBD1 matches 11 bases. CDR1 and CDR2 (germline): SGHTA, FQGNSA. J gave up 8 bases and V 5 bases, and 13 bases lay outside the gene matches. The CDR3 contains 16 residues.

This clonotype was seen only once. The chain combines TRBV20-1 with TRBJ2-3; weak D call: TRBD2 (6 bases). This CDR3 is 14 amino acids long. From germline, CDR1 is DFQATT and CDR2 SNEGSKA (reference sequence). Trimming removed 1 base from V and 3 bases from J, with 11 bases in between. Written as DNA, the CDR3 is TGCAGTGCTAGAGTGGCAGGGAGGACAGATACGCAGTATTTT. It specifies CSARVAGRTDTQYF.

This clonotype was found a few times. Written as DNA, the CDR3 is TGCGCCAACGCCCAGGGGGCCCCCTACGAGCAGTACTTC. Its translation: CANAQGAPYEQYF. The rearrangement links TRBV4-3 to TRBJ2-7; 8 bases are shared with TRBD1. The V gene's germline CDR1 is LGHNA and CDR2 YSLEER. The CDR3 consists of 13 residues. The V and J ends lost 10 bases and 2 bases, in that order; junction bases with no gene match: 7.

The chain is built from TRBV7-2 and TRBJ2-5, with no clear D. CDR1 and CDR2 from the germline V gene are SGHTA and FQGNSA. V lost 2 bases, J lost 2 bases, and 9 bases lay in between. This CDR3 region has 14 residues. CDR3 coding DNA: TGTGCCAGCAGCTTAATGGCGGCTCAAGAGACCCAGTACTTC. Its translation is CASSLMAAQETQYF.

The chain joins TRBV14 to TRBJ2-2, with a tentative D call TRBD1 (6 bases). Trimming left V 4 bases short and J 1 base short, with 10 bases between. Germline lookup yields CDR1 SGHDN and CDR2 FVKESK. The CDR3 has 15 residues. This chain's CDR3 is CASSRDNLNTGELFF. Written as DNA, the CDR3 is TGTGCCAGCAGCCGGGACAATCTGAACACCGGGGAGCTGTTTTTT.

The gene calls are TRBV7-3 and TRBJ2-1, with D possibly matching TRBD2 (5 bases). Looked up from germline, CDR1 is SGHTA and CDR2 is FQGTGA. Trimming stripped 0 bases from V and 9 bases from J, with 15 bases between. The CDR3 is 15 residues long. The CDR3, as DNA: TGTGCCAGCAGCTTAACGGGCGGGCGGGTCGGTGAGCAGTTCTTC. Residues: CASSLTGGRVGEQFF.